This section outlines one T cell receptor (beta chain) sequence together with its context. Only in-frame clones appear in the TCRdb table, and some are missing; sequencing was by immunoSEQ multiplex PCR. The sample contains fewer than 350,000 clones, roughly 80% of which appear only once. This entry belongs to a study of blood T cell repertoires in COVID-19. Overall study context: The study drew acute and convalescent COVID-19 samples from the United States, Italy and Spain.

Trimming stripped 3 bases from V and 1 base from J, with 4 bases between. This CDR3 has 13 amino acids. Germline V gene data show CDR1 as SGDLS and CDR2 as YYNGEE. Input material: peripheral blood. The sequence was obtained from a woman between 45 and 60 years old with active or convalescent COVID-19. This chain connects TRBV9 to TRBJ2-2, with no clear D. CDR3 DNA sequence: TGTGCCAGCAGCGCTCTGAACACCGGGGAGCTGTTTTTT. Protein: CASSALNTGELFF.